What follows are 10 T cell receptor beta chains derived from one specimen sequenced in a study of CD8 T cells in ankylosing spondylitis. Findings and limits, study-wide: Seemingly characteristic of ankylosing spondylitis blood was a TCR beta motif consisting of about 8 highly homologous variants.

These receptors' antigens are unknown. TCRdb re-analysed the 5' RACE reads in MiXCR, keeping a single row per CDR3 protein. Of 300,000 to 400,000 distinct CDR3 sequences in the sample, 20% to 25% were seen once. The sample consisted of blood, either unsorted or a sorted T cell fraction (not recorded which). The receptors shown here come from a male donor with ankylosing spondylitis.

The V gene is TRBV20-1, the J gene TRBJ2-7; D gene uncertain. Germline CDR1 reads DFQATT; CDR2 reads SNEGSKA (reference sequence). Trimming pared 5 bases from V and 3 bases from J, leaving 14 bases between. The CDR3 loop spans 13 amino acids. In DNA form, the CDR3 reads TGCAGTGCTTTGGCGACCCAGTACTACGAGCAGTACTTC. Protein sequence: CSALATQYYEQYF.

CDR3: CASSTGPGGANVLTF. For the CDR3, the DNA is TGTGCCAGTTCGACAGGCCCGGGGGGGGCCAACGTCCTGACTTTC. The chain has TRBV28 and TRBJ2-6, with D possibly TRBD1 on 6 matching bases. Trimming left V 9 bases short and J 4 bases short, with 16 bases between. The CDR3 consists of 15 residues. Germline CDR1 reads MDHEN; CDR2 reads SYDVKM.

The gene calls are TRBV5-1 and TRBJ2-1; D tentatively fits TRBD1 or TRBD2 (5 bases each). The CDR3 loop spans 14 amino acids. Germline V gene lookup returns CDR1 SGHRS and CDR2 YFSETQ. V was clipped by 0 bases and J by 9 bases, with 13 bases between them. This CDR3 is CASSLAGRGSEQFF. CDR3 nucleotides: TGCGCCAGCAGCTTGGCGGGCCGGGGCAGTGAGCAGTTCTTC. The variable domain in full, with the rest retrieved from reference TRBV5-1 and TRBJ2-1, is KAGVTQTPRYLIKTRGQQVTLSCSPISGHRSVSWYQQTPGQGLQFLFEYFSETQRNKGNFPGRFSGRQFSNSRSEMNVSTLELGDSALYLCASSLAGRGSEQFFGPGTRLTVL.

The CDR3 coding sequence is TGCGCCAGCAGGGAGAAACAGGGGGGCTCTGGAAACACCATATATTTT. Residues: CASREKQGGSGNTIYF. The chain joins TRBV5-1 to TRBJ1-3; the match to TRBD1 covers 8 bases. The CDR3 runs to 16 residues. From germline, CDR1 is SGHRS and CDR2 YFSETQ. Trimming cost V 5 bases and J 0 bases; bases outside gene matches: 7.

V and J are TRBV18 and TRBJ2-1; TRBD2 aligns across 9 bases. CDR3 size: 17 residues. Germline V lookup: CDR1 KGHSH, CDR2 LQKENI. The trim removed 2 bases at V and 5 bases at J, leaving 10 bases unmatched. The CDR3 DNA reads TGTGCCAGCTCACCAAACATAGCGGGGGATTACCACAATGAGCAGTTCTTC. Encoded protein: CASSPNIAGDYHNEQFF.

This chain links TRBV10-3 with TRBJ2-7, with 12 bases lining up with TRBD1. From germline, CDR1 is ENHRY and CDR2 SYGVKD. The CDR3 has 15 residues. V shed 2 bases, J shed 4 bases, and the junction held 3 bases outside the gene matches. The CDR3 sequence is CAISEPGQGAYEQYF. CDR3 coding DNA: TGTGCCATCAGTGAGCCGGGACAGGGGGCTTACGAGCAGTACTTC.

This clonotype has a handful of counts. The rearrangement joins TRBV6-1 to TRBJ1-5; D might be TRBD1 (5 bases). V lost 2 bases and J lost 6, with 14 bases in between. The germline CDR1 and CDR2 sequences are MNHNS and SASEGT. The CDR3 is 15 amino acids. The CDR3 sequence: CASSEPNRRTQPQHF. The CDR3, as DNA: TGTGCCAGCAGTGAACCCAACAGGCGGACTCAGCCCCAGCATTTT.

The chain is built from TRBV12-3 or TRBV12-4 and TRBJ2-5; 7 nucleotides line up with TRBD1. This CDR3 is 13 amino acids long. V dropped 5 bases and J dropped 5; count of bases not matched to a gene: 5. The CDR3 reads CASSATGHETQYF. CDR3 DNA: TGTGCCAGCAGTGCGACAGGGCACGAGACCCAGTACTTC.

The CDR3 region is CASRPGPTNTEAFF. CDR3 DNA sequence: TGTGCCAGCAGACCGGGACCGACGAACACTGAAGCTTTCTTT. The V call is TRBV7-9, the J call TRBJ1-1, with a possible D match to TRBD1 (5 bases). The CDR3 loop spans 14 amino acids. V dropped 6 bases and J dropped 1 base, with 12 bases sitting between them. Germline V gene data show CDR1 as SEHNR and CDR2 as FQNEAQ (reference sequence).

The rearrangement uses TRBV4-1 and TRBJ1-5; D remains ambiguous. In germline, CDR1 is MGHRA, CDR2 YSYEKL. V was shortened by 0 bases and J by 5 bases, with 5 bases between the two germline ends. The CDR3 consists of 13 residues. Written as DNA, the CDR3 is TGCGCCAGCAGCCAAGACCGATATCAGCCCCAGCATTTT. This encodes CASSQDRYQPQHF.